This T cell receptor beta chain was sequenced during a study of blood T cell repertoires in COVID-19. V was clipped by 2 bases and J by 3 bases, with 11 bases between them. From germline, CDR1 is ENHRY and CDR2 SYGVKD. This CDR3 spans 15 amino acids. In the authors' workflow: Reference gene primer amplification gave estimated nucleated cell counts. Generated by immunoSEQ multiplex PCR, the TCRdb table keeps only in-frame clones and is missing some. V, J and clone size were drawn from that table, and D and trimming were deduced from the DNA. The repertoire includes approximately 180,000 clones, roughly 85% of them detected once, and 20% to 25% sits in the top ten.

The receptor was derived from a man in his sixties with active or convalescent COVID-19. Sequenced: peripheral blood. The chain couples TRBV10-3 to TRBJ1-5; D is perhaps TRBD1 (6 bases). The CDR3 DNA follows: TGTGCCATCAGTGAGCGGGGGGCCAACAATCAGCCCCAGCATTTT. It specifies CAISERGANNQPQHF.